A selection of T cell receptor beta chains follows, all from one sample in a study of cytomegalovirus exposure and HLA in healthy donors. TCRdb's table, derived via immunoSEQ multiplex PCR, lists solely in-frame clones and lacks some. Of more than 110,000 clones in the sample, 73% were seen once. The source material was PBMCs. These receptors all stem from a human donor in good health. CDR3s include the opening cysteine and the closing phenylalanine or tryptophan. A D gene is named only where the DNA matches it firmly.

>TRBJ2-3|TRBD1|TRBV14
CASSPRTGPDTQYF
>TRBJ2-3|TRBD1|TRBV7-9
CASSFGQAPDTQYF
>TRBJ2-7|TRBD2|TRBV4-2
CASSQGLAGAYEQYF
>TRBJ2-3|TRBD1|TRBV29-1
CSVNTGTGFPDTQYF
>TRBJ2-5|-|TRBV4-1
CASSQGVSGRETQYF
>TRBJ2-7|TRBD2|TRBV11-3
CASSFGTSLRHEQYF
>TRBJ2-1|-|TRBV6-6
CASSKQRYNEQFF
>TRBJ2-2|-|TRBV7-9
CASSQTSGELFF
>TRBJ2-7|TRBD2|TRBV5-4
CASSLGLAADEQYF
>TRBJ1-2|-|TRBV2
CASSGGEVYGYTF
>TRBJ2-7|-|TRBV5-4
CASSLARSREQYF
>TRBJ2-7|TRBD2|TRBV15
CATSRDGAGGPYEQYF
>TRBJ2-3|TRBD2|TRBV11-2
CASSLDPLAGAATDTQYF
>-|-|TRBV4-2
CASSQVRGLTCEQYF
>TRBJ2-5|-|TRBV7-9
CASSSKSRETQYF
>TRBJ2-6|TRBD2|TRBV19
CASSRTSGRSSFSGANVLTF
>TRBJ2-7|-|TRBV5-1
CASSPGDSGSTYEQYF
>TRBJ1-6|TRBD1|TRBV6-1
CASSVGTGDQSPLHF
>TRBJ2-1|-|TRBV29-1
CSVERRLADNEQFF
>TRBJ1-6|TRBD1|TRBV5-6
CASSPRTGTYNSPLHF
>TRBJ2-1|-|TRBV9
CASNQDTDYNEQFF
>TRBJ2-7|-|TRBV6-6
CANQDGYEQYF
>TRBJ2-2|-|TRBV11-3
CASSPEGGELFF
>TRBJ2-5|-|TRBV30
CAWSVQSETQYF
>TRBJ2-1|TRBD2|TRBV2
CASSEAPGGNEQFF
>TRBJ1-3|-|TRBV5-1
CASSPTGWPGNTIYF
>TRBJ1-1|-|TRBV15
CATSREWTEAFF